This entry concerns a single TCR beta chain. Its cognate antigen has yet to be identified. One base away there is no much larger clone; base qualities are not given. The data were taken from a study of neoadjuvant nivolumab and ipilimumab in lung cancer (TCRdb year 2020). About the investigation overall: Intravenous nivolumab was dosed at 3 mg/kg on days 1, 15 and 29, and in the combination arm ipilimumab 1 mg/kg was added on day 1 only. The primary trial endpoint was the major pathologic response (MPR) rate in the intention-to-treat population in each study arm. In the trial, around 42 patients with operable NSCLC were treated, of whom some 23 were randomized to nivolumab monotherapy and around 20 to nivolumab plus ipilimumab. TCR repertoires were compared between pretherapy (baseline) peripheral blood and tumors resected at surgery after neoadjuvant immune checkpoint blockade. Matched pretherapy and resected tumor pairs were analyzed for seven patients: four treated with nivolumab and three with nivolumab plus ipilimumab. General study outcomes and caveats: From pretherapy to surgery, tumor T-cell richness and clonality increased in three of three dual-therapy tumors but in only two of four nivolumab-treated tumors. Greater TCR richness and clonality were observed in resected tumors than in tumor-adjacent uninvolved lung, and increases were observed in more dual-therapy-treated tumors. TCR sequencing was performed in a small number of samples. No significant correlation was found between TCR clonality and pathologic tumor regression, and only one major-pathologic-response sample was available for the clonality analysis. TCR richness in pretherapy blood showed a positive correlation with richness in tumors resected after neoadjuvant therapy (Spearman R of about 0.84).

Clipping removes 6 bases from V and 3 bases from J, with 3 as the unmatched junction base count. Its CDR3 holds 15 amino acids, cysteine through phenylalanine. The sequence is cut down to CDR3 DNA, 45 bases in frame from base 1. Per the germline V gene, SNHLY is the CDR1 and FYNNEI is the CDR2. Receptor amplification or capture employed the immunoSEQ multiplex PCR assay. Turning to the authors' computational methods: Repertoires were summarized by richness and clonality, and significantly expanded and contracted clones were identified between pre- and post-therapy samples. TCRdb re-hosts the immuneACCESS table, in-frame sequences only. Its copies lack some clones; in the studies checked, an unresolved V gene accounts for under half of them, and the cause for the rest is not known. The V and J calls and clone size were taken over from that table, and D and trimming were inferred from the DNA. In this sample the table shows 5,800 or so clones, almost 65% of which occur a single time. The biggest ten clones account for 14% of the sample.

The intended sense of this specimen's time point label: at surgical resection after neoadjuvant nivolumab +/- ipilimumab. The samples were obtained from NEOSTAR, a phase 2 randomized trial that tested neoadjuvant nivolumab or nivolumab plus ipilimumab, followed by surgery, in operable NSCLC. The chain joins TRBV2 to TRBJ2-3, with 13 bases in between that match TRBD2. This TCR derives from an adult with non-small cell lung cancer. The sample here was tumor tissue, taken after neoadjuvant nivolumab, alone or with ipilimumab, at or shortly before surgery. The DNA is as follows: TGTGCCAGCAGAGGACTAGCGGGAGAAACAGATACGCAGTATTTT. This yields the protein CASRGLAGETDTQYF.